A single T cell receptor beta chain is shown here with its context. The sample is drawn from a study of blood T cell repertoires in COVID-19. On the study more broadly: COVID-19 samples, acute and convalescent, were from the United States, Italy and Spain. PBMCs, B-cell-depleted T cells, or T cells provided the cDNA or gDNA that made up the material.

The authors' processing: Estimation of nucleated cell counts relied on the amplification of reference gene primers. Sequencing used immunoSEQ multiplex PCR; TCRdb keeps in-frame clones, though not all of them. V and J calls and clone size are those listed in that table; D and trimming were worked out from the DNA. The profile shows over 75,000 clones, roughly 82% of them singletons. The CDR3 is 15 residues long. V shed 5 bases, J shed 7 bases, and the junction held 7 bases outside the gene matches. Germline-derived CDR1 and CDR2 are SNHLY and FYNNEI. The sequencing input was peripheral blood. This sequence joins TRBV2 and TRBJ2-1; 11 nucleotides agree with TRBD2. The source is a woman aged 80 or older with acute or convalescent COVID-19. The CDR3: CASSSLAGAVNEQFF. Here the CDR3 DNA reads TGTGCCAGCAGTTCACTAGCGGGGGCTGTTAATGAGCAGTTCTTC.